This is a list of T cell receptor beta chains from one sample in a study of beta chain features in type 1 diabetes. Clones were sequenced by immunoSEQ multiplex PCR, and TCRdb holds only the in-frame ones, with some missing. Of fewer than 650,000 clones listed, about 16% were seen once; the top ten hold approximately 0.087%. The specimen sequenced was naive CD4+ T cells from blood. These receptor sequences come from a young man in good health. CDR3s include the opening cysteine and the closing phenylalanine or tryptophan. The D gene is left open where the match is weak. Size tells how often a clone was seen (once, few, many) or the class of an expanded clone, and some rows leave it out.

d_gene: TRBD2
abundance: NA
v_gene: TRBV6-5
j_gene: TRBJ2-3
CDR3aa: CASSYGLAGGMGTQYF
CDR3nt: TGTGCCAGCAGTTACGGGCTAGCGGGAGGGATGGGTACGCAGTATTTT

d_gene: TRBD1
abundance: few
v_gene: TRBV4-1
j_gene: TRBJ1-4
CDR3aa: CASSRNRGPNEKLFF
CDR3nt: TGCGCCAGCAGCCGTAACAGGGGGCCTAATGAAAAACTGTTTTTT

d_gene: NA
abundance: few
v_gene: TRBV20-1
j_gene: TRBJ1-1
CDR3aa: CGGGAATEAFF
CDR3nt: TGCGGCGGCGGGGCGGCCACTGAAGCTTTCTTT

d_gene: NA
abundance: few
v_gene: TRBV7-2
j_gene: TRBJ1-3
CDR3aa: CASSVSSGNTIYF
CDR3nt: TGTGCCAGCAGCGTGAGCTCTGGAAACACCATATATTTT

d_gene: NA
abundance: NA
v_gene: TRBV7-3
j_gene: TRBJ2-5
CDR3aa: CASSARGVETQYF
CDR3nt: TGTGCCAGCAGCGCCAGGGGCGTCGAGACCCAGTACTTC

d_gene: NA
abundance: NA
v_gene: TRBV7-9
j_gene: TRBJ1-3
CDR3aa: CASSPGNTIYF
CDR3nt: TGTGCCAGCAGCCCTGGAAACACCATATATTTT

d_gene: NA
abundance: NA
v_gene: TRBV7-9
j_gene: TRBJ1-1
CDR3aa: CASSLGAVNTEAFF
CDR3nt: TGTGCCAGCAGCCTCGGGGCCGTGAACACTGAAGCTTTCTTT

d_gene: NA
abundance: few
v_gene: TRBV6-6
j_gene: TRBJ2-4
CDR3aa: CASSLSRVMAKNIQYF
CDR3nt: TGTGCCAGCAGCCTTAGCAGGGTGATGGCCAAAAACATTCAGTACTTC

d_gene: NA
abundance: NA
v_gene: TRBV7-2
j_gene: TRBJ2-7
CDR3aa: CASSLGGNSYEQYF
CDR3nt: TGTGCCAGCAGCCTGGGGGGCAACTCCTACGAGCAGTACTTC

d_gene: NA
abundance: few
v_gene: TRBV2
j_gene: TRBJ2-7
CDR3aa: CASSELGSLVDEQYF
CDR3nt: TGTGCCAGCAGTGAACTTGGGTCTTTAGTGGACGAGCAGTACTTC

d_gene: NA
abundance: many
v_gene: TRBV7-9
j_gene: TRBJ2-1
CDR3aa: CASSEGAGLPNEQFF
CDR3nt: TGTGCCAGCAGCGAGGGGGCGGGACTCCCCAATGAGCAGTTCTTC

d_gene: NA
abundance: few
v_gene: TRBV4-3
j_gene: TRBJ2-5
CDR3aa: CASSQETGTGQETQYF
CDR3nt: TGCGCCAGCAGCCAAGAAACAGGAACGGGCCAAGAGACCCAGTACTTC

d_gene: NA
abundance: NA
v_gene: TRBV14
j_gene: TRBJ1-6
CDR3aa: CASSQEAKGFSWDSPLHF
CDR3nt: TGTGCCAGCAGCCAAGAAGCGAAGGGGTTTAGTTGGGATTCACCCCTCCACTTT

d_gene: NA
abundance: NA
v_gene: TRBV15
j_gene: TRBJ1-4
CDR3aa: CATSRVVPTNEKLFF
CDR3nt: TGTGCCACCAGCAGAGTGGTTCCAACTAATGAAAAACTGTTTTTT

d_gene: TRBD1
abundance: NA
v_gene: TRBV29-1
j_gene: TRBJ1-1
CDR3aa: CSADRGSTEAFF
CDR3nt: TGCAGCGCAGACAGGGGGAGCACTGAAGCTTTCTTT

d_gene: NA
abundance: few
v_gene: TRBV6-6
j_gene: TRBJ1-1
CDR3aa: CASSPEGVATEAFF
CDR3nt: TGTGCCAGCAGTCCCGAGGGGGTGGCCACTGAAGCTTTCTTT

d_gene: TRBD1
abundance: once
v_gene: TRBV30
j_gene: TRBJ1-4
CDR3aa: CAWSAGTGRTNEKLFF
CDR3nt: TGTGCCTGGAGTGCCGGGACAGGGAGGACTAATGAAAAACTGTTTTTT

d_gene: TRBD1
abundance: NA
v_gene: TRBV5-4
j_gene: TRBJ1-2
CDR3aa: CASSVRTGVLYGYTF
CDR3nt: TGTGCCAGCAGCGTTCGGACAGGGGTTTTGTATGGCTACACCTTC

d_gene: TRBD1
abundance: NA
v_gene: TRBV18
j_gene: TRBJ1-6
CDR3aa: CASSRQGLNKNSPLHF
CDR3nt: TGTGCCAGCTCACGACAGGGGTTGAATAAGAATTCACCCCTCCACTTT

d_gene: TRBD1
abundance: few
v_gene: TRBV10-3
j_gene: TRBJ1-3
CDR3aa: CAISSATGAGNTIYF
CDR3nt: TGTGCCATTAGCAGTGCCACAGGGGCTGGAAACACCATATATTTT

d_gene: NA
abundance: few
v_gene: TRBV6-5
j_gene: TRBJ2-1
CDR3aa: CASSRGQLPQFF
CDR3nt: TGTGCCAGCAGTAGGGGCCAGTTGCCGCAGTTCTTC

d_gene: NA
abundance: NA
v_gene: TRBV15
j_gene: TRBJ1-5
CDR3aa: CATSRDLAGLGGNQPQHF
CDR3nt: TGTGCCACCAGCAGAGATCTAGCAGGCCTCGGGGGCAATCAGCCCCAGCATTTT

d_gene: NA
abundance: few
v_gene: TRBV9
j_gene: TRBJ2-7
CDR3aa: CASSAVAHSSYEQYF
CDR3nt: TGTGCCAGCAGCGCGGTAGCCCACTCCTCCTACGAGCAGTACTTC

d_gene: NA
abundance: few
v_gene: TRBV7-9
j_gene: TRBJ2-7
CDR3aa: CASSRSPRDSAEQYF
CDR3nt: TGTGCCAGCAGCCGCTCGCCCCGGGATAGTGCCGAGCAGTACTTC

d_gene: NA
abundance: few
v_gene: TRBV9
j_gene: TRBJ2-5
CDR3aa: CASSSSPQPQETQYF
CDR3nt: TGTGCCAGCAGCTCAAGTCCCCAGCCCCAAGAGACCCAGTACTTC

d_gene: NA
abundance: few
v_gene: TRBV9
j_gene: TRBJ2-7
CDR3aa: CASSVDGQVYEQYF
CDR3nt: TGTGCCAGCAGCGTAGACGGGCAGGTCTACGAGCAGTACTTC

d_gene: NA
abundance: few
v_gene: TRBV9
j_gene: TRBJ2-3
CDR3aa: CASSPSRRGGASSYTDTQYF
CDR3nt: TGTGCCAGCAGCCCCTCCCGGAGGGGGGGGGCCAGCTCGTACACAGATACGCAGTATTTT

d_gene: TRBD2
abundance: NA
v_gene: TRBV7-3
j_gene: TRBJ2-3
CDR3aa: CASSRLAGISDTQYF
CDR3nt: TGTGCCAGCAGCCGACTAGCGGGAATTTCAGATACGCAGTATTTT

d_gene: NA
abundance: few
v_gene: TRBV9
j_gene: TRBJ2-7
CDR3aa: CASSGGVGYEQYF
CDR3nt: TGTGCCAGCAGCGGTGGGGTGGGATACGAGCAGTACTTC

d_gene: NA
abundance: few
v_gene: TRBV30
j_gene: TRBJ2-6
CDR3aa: CAWTVRGGANVLTF
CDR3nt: TGTGCCTGGACGGTCCGAGGTGGGGCCAACGTCCTGACTTTC

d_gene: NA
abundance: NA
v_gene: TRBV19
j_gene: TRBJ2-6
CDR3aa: CASTVGSGANVLTF
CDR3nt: TGTGCCAGTACCGTGGGCTCAGGGGCCAACGTCCTGACTTTC

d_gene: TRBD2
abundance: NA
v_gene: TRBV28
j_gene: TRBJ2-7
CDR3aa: CASSFGVLGLAGHPSYEQYF
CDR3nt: TGTGCCAGCAGTTTTGGGGTATTAGGTTTAGCGGGTCACCCCTCCTACGAGCAGTACTTC

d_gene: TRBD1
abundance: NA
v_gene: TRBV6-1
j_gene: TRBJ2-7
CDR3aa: CASRPTGGSYEQYF
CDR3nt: TGTGCCAGCAGGCCAACAGGGGGCTCCTACGAGCAGTACTTC

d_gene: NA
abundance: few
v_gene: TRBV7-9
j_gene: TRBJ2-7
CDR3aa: CASSLVAEAFGEQYF
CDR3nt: TGTGCCAGCAGCTTAGTGGCCGAAGCCTTTGGCGAGCAGTACTTC

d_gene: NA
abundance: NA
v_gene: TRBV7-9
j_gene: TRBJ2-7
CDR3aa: CASSLELKGRQYF
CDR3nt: TGTGCCAGCAGCTTAGAATTGAAGGGCCGTCAGTACTTC

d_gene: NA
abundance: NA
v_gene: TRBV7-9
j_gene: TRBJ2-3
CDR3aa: CASSLGSGRGTDTQYF
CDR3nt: TGTGCCAGCAGCTTAGGAAGTGGCAGGGGCACAGATACGCAGTATTTT

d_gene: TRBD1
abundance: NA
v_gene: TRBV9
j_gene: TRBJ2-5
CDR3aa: CASSEGTGKETQYF
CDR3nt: TGTGCCAGCAGCGAGGGGACAGGGAAAGAGACCCAGTACTTC

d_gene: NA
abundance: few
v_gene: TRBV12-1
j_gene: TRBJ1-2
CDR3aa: CASTPLPIAYFYNYGYTF
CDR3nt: TGTGCCAGCACCCCTTTACCGATTGCCTACTTTTACAACTATGGCTACACCTTC

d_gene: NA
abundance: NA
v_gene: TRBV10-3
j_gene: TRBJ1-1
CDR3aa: CAIRVTGGSRAFF
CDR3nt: TGTGCCATCAGGGTGACAGGCGGTAGTCGAGCTTTCTTT

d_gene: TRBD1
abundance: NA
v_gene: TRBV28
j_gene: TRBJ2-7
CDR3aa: CGIGDRVYEQYF
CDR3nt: TGTGGGATAGGGGACAGGGTCTACGAGCAGTACTTC

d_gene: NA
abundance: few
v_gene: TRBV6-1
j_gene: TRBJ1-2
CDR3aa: CASSGLGYGYTF
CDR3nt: TGTGCCAGCAGTGGTTTAGGGTATGGCTACACCTTC

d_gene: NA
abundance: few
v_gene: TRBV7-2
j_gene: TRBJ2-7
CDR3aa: CASSQTGIPEQYF
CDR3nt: TGTGCCAGCAGCCAGACAGGTATTCCCGAGCAGTACTTC

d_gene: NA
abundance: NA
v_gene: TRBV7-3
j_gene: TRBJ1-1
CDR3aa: CASRPGHSNTEAFF
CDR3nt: TGTGCCAGCAGACCGGGACACTCGAACACTGAAGCTTTCTTT

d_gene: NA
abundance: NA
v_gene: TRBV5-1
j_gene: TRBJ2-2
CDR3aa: CASRLGQNTGELFF
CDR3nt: TGCGCCAGCCGCCTTGGACAGAACACCGGGGAGCTGTTTTTT

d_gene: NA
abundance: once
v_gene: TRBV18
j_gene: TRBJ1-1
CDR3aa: CASSPLIGTANTEAFF
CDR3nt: TGTGCCAGCTCACCCTTAATAGGGACGGCGAACACTGAAGCTTTCTTT